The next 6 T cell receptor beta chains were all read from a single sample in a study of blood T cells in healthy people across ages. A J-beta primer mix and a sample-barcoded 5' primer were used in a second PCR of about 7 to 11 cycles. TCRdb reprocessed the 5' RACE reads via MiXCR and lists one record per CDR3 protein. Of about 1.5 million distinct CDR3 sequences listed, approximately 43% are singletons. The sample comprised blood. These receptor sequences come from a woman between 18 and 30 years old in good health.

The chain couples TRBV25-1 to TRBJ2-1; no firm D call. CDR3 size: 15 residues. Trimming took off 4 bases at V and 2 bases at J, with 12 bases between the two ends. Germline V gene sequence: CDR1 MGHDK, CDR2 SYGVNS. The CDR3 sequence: CASSGTTGPYNEQFF. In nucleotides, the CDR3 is TGTGCCAGCAGTGGTACAACTGGCCCCTACAATGAGCAGTTCTTC.

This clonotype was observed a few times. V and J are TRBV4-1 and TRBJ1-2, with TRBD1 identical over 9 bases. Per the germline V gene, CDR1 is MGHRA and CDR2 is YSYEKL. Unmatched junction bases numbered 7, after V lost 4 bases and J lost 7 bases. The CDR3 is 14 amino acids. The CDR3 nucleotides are TGCGCCAGCAGCCCGATACAGGGGGCGGGTGGCTACACCTTC. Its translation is CASSPIQGAGGYTF.

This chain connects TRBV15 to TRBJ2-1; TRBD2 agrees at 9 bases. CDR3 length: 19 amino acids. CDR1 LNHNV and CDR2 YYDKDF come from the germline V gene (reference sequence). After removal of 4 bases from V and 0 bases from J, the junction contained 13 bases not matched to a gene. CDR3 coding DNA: TGTGCCACCAGCACCTCCAGCGGCCTAGCGGGGAGCTCCTACAATGAGCAGTTCTTC. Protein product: CATSTSSGLAGSSYNEQFF.

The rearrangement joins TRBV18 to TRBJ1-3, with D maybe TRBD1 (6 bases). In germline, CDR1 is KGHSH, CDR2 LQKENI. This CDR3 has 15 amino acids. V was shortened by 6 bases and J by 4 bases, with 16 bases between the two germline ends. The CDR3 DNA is TGTGCCAGCTCCCCCCGGGGGGCCTCAGGAAACACCATATATTTT. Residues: CASSPRGASGNTIYF.

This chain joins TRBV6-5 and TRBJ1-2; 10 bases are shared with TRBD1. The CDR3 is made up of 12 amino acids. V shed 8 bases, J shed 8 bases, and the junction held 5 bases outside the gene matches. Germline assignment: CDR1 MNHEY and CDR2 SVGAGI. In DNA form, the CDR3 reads TGTGCCAGCCAGACAGGGGGCAGAGGCTACACCTTC. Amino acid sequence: CASQTGGRGYTF.

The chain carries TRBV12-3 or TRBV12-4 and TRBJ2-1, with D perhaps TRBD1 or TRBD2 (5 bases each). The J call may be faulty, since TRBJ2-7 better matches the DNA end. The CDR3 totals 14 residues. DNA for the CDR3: TGTGCCAGCTGTAACCCAGGGACCTCGAACGAGCAGTACTTC. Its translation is CASCNPGTSNEQYF.